The rows below give T cell receptor beta chains drawn from one sample of a study of blood T cell repertoires in COVID-19. Profiled with immunoSEQ multiplex PCR; TCRdb holds only in-frame clones, not every one. The table records 150,000 to 200,000 clones, approximately 88% of them present only once. Sequenced material: peripheral blood. These receptors were obtained from a woman aged 55-70 years with acute or convalescent COVID-19. The CDR3 runs from the conserved cysteine through the conserved F or W. A D gene is named only where the DNA matches it firmly. Size is omitted from some rows. Given values are once, few, many or a class for expanded clones.

D,size,J,V,DNA,CDR3
TRBD1,.,TRBJ1-3,TRBV28,TGTGCCAGCAGTTTGGAGGGGGCGCGTGGAAACACCATATATTTT,CASSLEGARGNTIYF
TRBD1,.,TRBJ2-5,TRBV3-1/TRBV3-2,TGTGCCAGTGGAGACAGGGCGGAGACCCAGTACTTC,CASGDRAETQYF
.,.,TRBJ1-1,TRBV20-1,TGCAGTGCTGAGCAGGGGGAAGCTTTCTTT,CSAEQGEAFF
.,.,TRBJ1-2,TRBV2,TGTGCCAGCAGACACAGGGAGACCTATGGCTACACCTTC,CASRHRETYGYTF
.,.,TRBJ2-5,TRBV5-1,TGCGCCAGCTCGACAGCTAGCCAAGAGACCCAGTACTTC,CASSTASQETQYF
.,.,TRBJ1-1,TRBV7-8,TGTGCCAGCAGCTTAGCTGTCGGTGTGAACACTGAAGCTTTCTTT,CASSLAVGVNTEAFF
TRBD2,once,TRBJ2-3,TRBV6-4,TGTGCCAGCAGTGATTACGGGGGGGAGACAGATACGCAGTATTTT,CASSDYGGETDTQYF
TRBD2,.,TRBJ2-7,TRBV19,TGTGCCAGTAGCCCCTTTCCCGGGACTAGCGGGTCTTTACGCCTGGACGAGCAGTACTTC,CASSPFPGTSGSLRLDEQYF
TRBD2,few,TRBJ2-3,TRBV29-1,TGCAGCGTTGAAGGGACTAGCGGGGGGTCCACGGGGCAGTATTTT,CSVEGTSGGSTGQYF
.,.,TRBJ1-5,TRBV4-2,TGTGCCAGCAGCCAAGCCTTAAACAATCAGCCCCAGCATTTT,CASSQALNNQPQHF
.,.,TRBJ2-2,TRBV3-1/TRBV3-2,TGTGCCAGCAGCCACCTACACACCGGGGAGCTGTTTTTT,CASSHLHTGELFF